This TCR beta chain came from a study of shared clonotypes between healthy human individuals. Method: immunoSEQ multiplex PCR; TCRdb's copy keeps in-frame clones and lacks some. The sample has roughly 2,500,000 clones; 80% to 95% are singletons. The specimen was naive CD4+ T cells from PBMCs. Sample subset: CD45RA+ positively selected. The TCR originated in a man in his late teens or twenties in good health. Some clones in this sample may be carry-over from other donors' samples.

Here the CDR3 reads CASSLAGTVVFGELFF. CDR3 nucleotide sequence: TGCGCCAGCAGCCTGGCTGGGACGGTCGTATTCGGGGAGCTGTTTTTT. This rearrangement joins TRBV5-1 to TRBJ2-2, with D perhaps being TRBD1 or TRBD2 (5 bases each). Per germline, CDR1 SGHRS and CDR2 YFSETQ. Trimming cost V 4 bases and J 7 bases, with 20 bases left between them. This CDR3 has 16 residues.